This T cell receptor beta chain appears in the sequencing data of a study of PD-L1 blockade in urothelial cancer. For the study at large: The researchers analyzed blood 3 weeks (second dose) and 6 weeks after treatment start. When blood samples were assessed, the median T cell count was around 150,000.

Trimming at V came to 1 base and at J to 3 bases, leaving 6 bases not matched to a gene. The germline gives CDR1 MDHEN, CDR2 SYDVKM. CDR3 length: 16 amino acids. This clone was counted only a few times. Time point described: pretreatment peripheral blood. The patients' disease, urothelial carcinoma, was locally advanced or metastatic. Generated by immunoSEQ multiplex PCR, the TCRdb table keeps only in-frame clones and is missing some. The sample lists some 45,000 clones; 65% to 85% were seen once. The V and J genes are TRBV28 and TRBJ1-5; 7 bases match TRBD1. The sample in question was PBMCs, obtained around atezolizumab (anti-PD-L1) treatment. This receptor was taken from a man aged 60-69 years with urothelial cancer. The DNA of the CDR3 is TGTGCCAGCAGTTTATCACAGGGGATTACCAATCAGCCCCAGCATTTT. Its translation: CASSLSQGITNQPQHF.